The 25 T cell receptor beta chains given below trace back to one sample, sequenced in a study of blood T cell repertoires in COVID-19. Clones were read by immunoSEQ multiplex PCR, and TCRdb kept only the in-frame ones, dropping some. The sample lists fewer than 300,000 clones, approximately 81% occurring once. Material for sequencing was peripheral blood. These receptors were taken from a young woman with acute or convalescent COVID-19.

V gene TRBV30 combines with J gene TRBJ1-2; D unresolved. The CDR3 covers 15 residues. Germline values: CDR1 GTSNPN, CDR2 SVGIG (reference sequence). The V gene lost 0 bases and the J gene lost 2 bases, with 13 bases spanning the gap. In DNA, the CDR3 is TGTGCCTGGAGTGTCTCGGACTCACAAAACTATGGCTACACCTTC. Translating gives CAWSVSDSQNYGYTF.

This clone appeared a single time. The chain employs TRBV11-3 and TRBJ2-7, with D uncertain. Between the trimmed V and J ends, which lost 4 bases and 4 bases, there was a span of 8 bases. The CDR3 contains 12 residues. Germline V lookup: CDR1 SGHNT, CDR2 YENEEA. CDR3 in amino acids: CASSSPGYEQYF. The CDR3 DNA is TGTGCCAGCAGCTCTCCCGGGTACGAGCAGTACTTC.

The V and J genes are TRBV18 and TRBJ2-7, with 7 bases identical to TRBD1. The CDR3 is made up of 13 amino acids. V lost 5 bases to trimming and J lost 2 bases; unmatched junction nucleotides: 3. The V gene's germline CDR1 is KGHSH and CDR2 LQKENI. The CDR3 DNA reads TGTGCCAGCTCAGCGACAGGGACCTACGAGCAGTACTTC. Translation: CASSATGTYEQYF.

The chain joins TRBV6-5 to TRBJ2-7; TRBD1 matches at 9 bases. The germline CDR1 and CDR2 sequences are MNHEY and SVGAGI. This CDR3 contains 14 residues. The J segment lost 7 bases and the V segment lost 7 bases, leaving 11 bases of the junction unmatched. Here the CDR3 DNA reads TGTGCCAGCACCCTCGGACAGGGGACTTGGGAGCAGTACTTC. It yields the protein CASTLGQGTWEQYF.

This clone was observed a few times. This chain joins TRBV4-3 and TRBJ2-3, with D uncertain. The CDR3 sequence is 16 residues long. The V gene lost 0 bases and the J gene lost 6 bases, with 16 bases spanning the gap. CDR1 and CDR2 from the germline V gene are LGHNA and YSLEER. CDR3 sequence reads: CASSQDPVLERDTQYF. The CDR3 region has the DNA TGCGCCAGCAGCCAAGATCCCGTTTTAGAGAGGGATACGCAGTATTTT.

The chain is built from TRBV4-1 and TRBJ2-7, with 10 positions matching TRBD2. The CDR3 extends over 15 amino acids. V was pared by 4 bases and J by 6 bases, with 9 bases of the junction left unmatched. CDR1 is MGHRA and CDR2 is YSYEKL in the germline V gene. This CDR3 is CASSLPGLATSEQYF. The CDR3 nucleotides are TGCGCCAGCAGCCTCCCGGGACTAGCGACTAGCGAGCAGTACTTC.

The chain carries TRBV18 and TRBJ2-1; D is possibly TRBD1 (5 bases). Germline assignment: CDR1 KGHSH and CDR2 LQKENI. The CDR3 contains 18 residues. V lost 3 bases and J 0 bases, leaving 18 bases between the germline ends. The DNA of the CDR3 is TGTGCCAGCTCACCCCCCGACAGCGAGAACCCCTCCTACAATGAGCAGTTCTTC. Translation gives CASSPPDSENPSYNEQFF.

The gene calls are TRBV27 and TRBJ1-6; 7 nucleotides match TRBD1. Germline-derived CDR1 and CDR2 are MNHEY and SMNVEV (reference sequence). Trimming took 4 bases from V and 8 from J; bases not matched to a gene: 17. CDR3 size: 18 residues. The CDR3 spells CASSSYLMNRGDDSPLHF. As DNA, the CDR3 is TGTGCCAGCAGTTCCTACCTTATGAACAGGGGCGATGATTCACCCCTCCACTTT.

This clone was counted a single time. This chain connects TRBV7-9 to TRBJ1-1; maybe TRBD1 (5 bases). The CDR3 covers 15 residues. The V gene's germline CDR1 is SEHNR and CDR2 FQNEAQ (reference sequence). V was shortened by 6 bases and J by 3 bases, with 17 bases between the two germline ends. The CDR3 is CASRPGAGDYTEAFF. CDR3 DNA sequence: TGTGCCAGCAGACCCGGGGCGGGGGATTACACTGAAGCTTTCTTT.

Comment on this clone: Germline is not matched at one junction end, which may reflect a read error. The chain is built from TRBV4-2 and TRBJ2-7; 7 bases agree with TRBD2. CDR1 is LGHNA and CDR2 is YNFKEQ in the germline V gene. This CDR3 contains 17 residues. CDR3 nucleotides: TGTGCCAGCAGCCATTCCACTGGGCGGGAGCGGTCCTACGGGCAGTACTTC. Its protein is CASSHSTGRERSYGQYF.

The V gene is TRBV7-8, the J gene TRBJ1-1; unclear D gene. Per the germline V gene, CDR1 is SGHVS and CDR2 is FQNEAQ. CDR3 length equals 14 residues. Trimming shortened V by 2 bases and J by 1 base, and 8 bases separated the two germline ends. The CDR3 loop reads CASSLPSWNTEAFF. CDR3 DNA: TGTGCCAGCAGCTTACCGTCTTGGAACACTGAAGCTTTCTTT.

The rearrangement uses TRBV29-1 and TRBJ1-1; D is undetermined. The CDR3 has 12 amino acids. V lost 4 bases and J lost 10, with 16 bases in between. CDR1 and CDR2 (germline): SQVTM, ANQGSEA. The CDR3 nucleotides are TGCAGCGTTGTGGCCGAAGTACCTGGAGCTTTCTTT. It encodes CSVVAEVPGAFF. Full variable domain (outside the CDR3, taken from reference TRBV29-1 and TRBJ1-1): SAVISQKPSRDICQRGTSLTIQCQVDSQVTMMFWYRQQPGQSLTLIATANQGSEATYESGFVIDKFPISRPNLTFSTLTVSNMSPEDSSIYLCSVVAEVPGAFFGQGTRLTVV.

This rearrangement joins TRBV7-2 to TRBJ2-7, with TRBD2 matching over 11 bases. Unmatched junction bases numbered 4, after V lost 3 bases and J lost 0 bases. Per germline, CDR1 SGHTA and CDR2 FQGNSA. The CDR3 has 16 amino acids. CDR3 region: CASSLTSGTNSYEQYF. The CDR3 region has the DNA TGTGCCAGCAGCTTGACTAGCGGGACAAACTCCTACGAGCAGTACTTC.

The chain uses TRBV28 and TRBJ1-6; D call uncertain. The CDR3 has 16 amino acids. Germline CDR1 and CDR2: MDHEN and SYDVKM. Trimming cost V 3 bases and J 10 bases, with 19 bases left between them. The CDR3 nucleotides are TGTGCCAGCAGTTTCTCATCCGGGTCCGGAGGGTCACCCCTCCACTTT. It encodes CASSFSSGSGGSPLHF.

The V call is TRBV7-9, the J call TRBJ2-7, with a weak D call TRBD2 (5 bases). The CDR3 spans 14 residues. V was cut by 4 bases and J by 3 bases, with 13 bases left in between. The germline V gene encodes CDR1 SEHNR and CDR2 FQNEAQ (reference sequence). CDR3 sequence (DNA): TGTGCCAGCAGCTCCAAACTAGGGAGCTACGAGCAGTACTTC. It encodes CASSSKLGSYEQYF.

V gene TRBV27 combines with J gene TRBJ2-1; TRBD2 matches at 7 bases. CDR1 MNHEY and CDR2 SMNVEV come from the germline V gene (reference sequence). Losses at the gene ends were 5 bases for V and 4 bases for J; bases not matched to a gene: 8. CDR3 length equals 15 residues. The CDR3: CASSPPSGGYNEQFF. CDR3 coding DNA: TGTGCCAGCAGTCCTCCTAGCGGAGGATACAATGAGCAGTTCTTC.

The chain has TRBV18 and TRBJ1-5, with D uncertain. The CDR3 length is 16 residues. Germline CDR1 is KGHSH and CDR2 is LQKENI. The V end lost 1 base, the J end lost 0 bases, and 10 bases lay between the germline ends. The CDR3 sequence is CASSPRSGYSNQPQHF. In nucleotides, the CDR3 is TGTGCCAGCTCACCACGCTCAGGTTATAGCAATCAGCCCCAGCATTTT.

This chain links TRBV6-5 with TRBJ2-1, with 7 bases that match TRBD2. Trimming at V came to 11 bases and at J to 2 bases, leaving 6 bases not matched to a gene. Per the germline V gene, CDR1 is MNHEY and CDR2 is SVGAGI. The CDR3 has 13 amino acids. CDR3 protein: CAVSSGAYNEQFF. The CDR3 nucleotides read TGTGCCGTTTCTAGCGGAGCCTACAATGAGCAGTTCTTC.

V is TRBV5-6 and J is TRBJ1-2, with 7 bases fitting TRBD1. J was trimmed by 4 bases and V by 0 bases; bases with no gene match: 9. The germline CDR1 and CDR2 sequences are SGHDT and YYEEEE. The CDR3 contains 16 residues. The CDR3 region is CASSLGGAQGSYGYTF. In nucleotides, the CDR3 is TGTGCCAGCAGCTTGGGAGGGGCACAGGGGAGCTATGGCTACACCTTC.

The rearrangement links TRBV19 to TRBJ2-2; D ambiguous. V was shortened by 9 bases and J by 8 bases, with 22 bases between the two germline ends. From germline, CDR1 is LNHDA and CDR2 SQIVND (reference sequence). This CDR3 comprises 15 residues. CDR3 protein: CASGLNSGLVGELFF. The CDR3 nucleotides read TGTGCCAGCGGCCTGAACAGTGGGTTAGTAGGGGAGCTGTTTTTT.

The rearrangement links TRBV5-1 to TRBJ1-1, with TRBD1 matching 7 bases. Losses at the gene ends were 3 bases for V and 3 bases for J; bases not matched to a gene: 2. The germline gives CDR1 SGHRS, CDR2 YFSETQ. The CDR3 contains 13 residues. CDR3 DNA sequence: TGCGCCAGCAGCTGGACAGGTTACACTGAAGCTTTCTTT. Its protein product is CASSWTGYTEAFF.

This clone was seen just once. The genes are TRBV29-1 and TRBJ1-2; a possible D gene is TRBD1 (5 bases). This CDR3 region has 14 residues. Trimming took 3 bases from V and 3 from J, leaving 14 bases between them. CDR1 is SQVTM, CDR2 ANQGSEA, per germline. Here the CDR3 reads CSVDNQGSYYGYTF. In nucleotides, the CDR3 is TGCAGCGTTGATAATCAGGGCAGCTACTATGGCTACACCTTC.

This chain uses TRBV3-1 (or the pseudogene TRBV3-2) with TRBJ2-3; a possible D gene is TRBD2 (5 bases). The CDR3 has 17 amino acids. The germline gives CDR1 LGHDT, CDR2 YNNKEL (reference sequence). V was cut by 4 bases and J by 3 bases, with 20 bases left in between. In nucleotides, the CDR3 is TGTGCCAGCAGCCCCCCTTGGCCTACCCAGCGGACAGATACGCAGTATTTT. Translating gives CASSPPWPTQRTDTQYF.

V gene TRBV5-1 combines with J gene TRBJ2-7; a possible D gene is TRBD2 (5 bases). Trimming took 0 bases from V and 6 from J, leaving 7 bases between them. The CDR3 loop spans 12 amino acids. Germline V gives CDR1 SGHRS, CDR2 YFSETQ. The CDR3 here is CASSLDGGEQYF. Written as DNA, the CDR3 is TGCGCCAGCAGCTTGGACGGAGGCGAGCAGTACTTC. The full variable domain, rest sourced from reference TRBV5-1 and TRBJ2-7, is KAGVTQTPRYLIKTRGQQVTLSCSPISGHRSVSWYQQTPGQGLQFLFEYFSETQRNKGNFPGRFSGRQFSNSRSEMNVSTLELGDSALYLCASSLDGGEQYFGPGTRLTVT.

The V and J genes are TRBV6-5 and TRBJ1-4; maybe TRBD1 (6 bases). Trimming cost V 6 bases and J 7 bases, with 18 bases left between them. The length of the CDR3 is 15 residues. Looked up from germline, CDR1 is MNHEY and CDR2 is SVGAGI. The CDR3 here is CASRLKGVGVEKLFF. DNA of the CDR3: TGTGCCAGCAGGCTTAAGGGGGTGGGGGTTGAAAAACTGTTTTTT.